Below, one T cell receptor (beta chain) is given with its context. Its antigen is as yet unknown. Germline CDR1 is SGHRS and CDR2 is YFSETQ. This CDR3 comprises 14 residues. V was pared by 2 bases and J by 8 bases, with 5 bases of the junction left unmatched. The data were obtained in a study of T-cell memory formation after mild COVID-19. Points from the study as a whole: Clones that got smaller from day 15 to 85 had even CD4/CD8, while clones growing later tipped toward CD4+. Mainly CM and EM harbored the contracting CD4+ clones; mainly EMRA harbored the CD8+ ones. Specificity for SARS-CoV-2 was not confirmed among the second-wave clones peaking on day 37.

Constant-segment primers served in 5'RACE that generated TCR alpha and TCR beta cDNA libraries bearing sample barcodes and UMIs. TCRdb reanalysed the 5' RACE reads using MiXCR and keeps one entry per CDR3 protein. The sample has more than 55,000 distinct CDR3 sequences; 9% to 9.5% are singletons. The clonotype originates from a man younger than 30 who had mild COVID-19 (a few samples of this study predate the infection). Cell type and time point are not known. The chain carries TRBV5-1 and TRBJ2-1, with TRBD1 identical over 9 bases. The source material was PBMCs or a T cell subset sorted from them (not recorded which). CDR3 amino acids: CASSFGTGLDEQFF. CDR3 coding DNA: TGCGCCAGCAGCTTCGGGACAGGGCTCGATGAGCAGTTCTTC.